The clone carrying this T cell receptor beta chain showed up many times. Antigen unknown. There were only healthy Caucasians among the donors. TCRdb called the 5' RACE reads again in MiXCR, with one record for every CDR3 protein. The repertoire holds approximately 600,000 distinct CDR3 sequences, with around 7.4% as singletons. This sample was taken from a study of identical twins. General study results and limits: Whereas memory repertoires showed no such difference, abundant cord blood beta clonotypes carried fewer insertions. With monozygotic twins, out-of-frame TCR alpha sharing exceeded what models estimated.

The same sample was also studied in work on yellow fever vaccine responses in identical twins.

This clonotype originated in a woman aged 18 to 35 in good health. Material: PBMCs.

The CDR3 bases are TGCGCCAGCAGCTTGGGGCAGGGGTCAGATACGCAGTATTTT. Translated, it gives CASSLGQGSDTQYF. The V gene is TRBV5-1, the J gene TRBJ2-3, with D perhaps TRBD1 (6 bases). The CDR3 sequence is 14 residues long. Deletions cut 0 bases from V and 4 bases from J, with 9 bases between. Germline values: CDR1 SGHRS, CDR2 YFSETQ.